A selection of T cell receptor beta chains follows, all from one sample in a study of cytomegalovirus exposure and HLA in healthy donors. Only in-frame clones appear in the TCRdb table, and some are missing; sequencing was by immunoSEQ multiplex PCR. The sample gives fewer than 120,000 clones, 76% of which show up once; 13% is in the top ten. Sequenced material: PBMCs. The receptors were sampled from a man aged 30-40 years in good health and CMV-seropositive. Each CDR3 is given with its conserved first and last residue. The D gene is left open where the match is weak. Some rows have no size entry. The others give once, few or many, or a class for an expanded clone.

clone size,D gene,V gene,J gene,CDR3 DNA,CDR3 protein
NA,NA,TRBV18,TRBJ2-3,TGTGCCAGCTCCCCGGTGAGAACAGATACGCAGTATTTT,CASSPVRTDTQYF
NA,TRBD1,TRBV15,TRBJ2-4,TGTGCCACCGGATCGGGACAGGGAGCCGCCAAAAACATTCAGTACTTC,CATGSGQGAAKNIQYF
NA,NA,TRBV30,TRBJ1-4,TGTGCCTGGAGCCTCCCGGGACAAGAAAATGAAAAACTGTTTTTT,CAWSLPGQENEKLFF
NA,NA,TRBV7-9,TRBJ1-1,TGTGCCAGCAGCACCGACATTTCCGGCACTGAAGCTTTCTTT,CASSTDISGTEAFF
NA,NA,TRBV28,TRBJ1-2,TGTGCCAGCAGTCCTGGGGGAGGGGCCTATGGCTACACCTTC,CASSPGGGAYGYTF
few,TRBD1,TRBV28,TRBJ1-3,TGTGCCAGCAGCCTTGGACAGGGCACCATATATTTT,CASSLGQGTIYF
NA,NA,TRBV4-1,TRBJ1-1,TGCGCCAGCAGCCAAGGAGTGAACACTGAAGCTTTCTTT,CASSQGVNTEAFF
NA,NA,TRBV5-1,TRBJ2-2,TGCGCCAGCAGCTTGGGAGCTCGCGGGGTCGGGGAGCTGTTTTTT,CASSLGARGVGELFF
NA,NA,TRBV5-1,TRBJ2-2,TGCGCCAGCAGCTTGGAGGCTAGCAGAACCGGGGAGCTGTTTTTT,CASSLEASRTGELFF
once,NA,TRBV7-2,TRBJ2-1,TGTGCCAGCAGCCCCGGCGGGGCCAGTGCGGGTGAGCAGTTCTTC,CASSPGGASAGEQFF
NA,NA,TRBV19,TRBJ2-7,TGTGCCAGTAGTGCTACAGGGTACGAGCAGTACTTC,CASSATGYEQYF
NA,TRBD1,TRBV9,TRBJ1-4,TGTGCCAGCAGCGAATGGACAGGGGGCCTTAATGAAAAACTGTTTTTT,CASSEWTGGLNEKLFF
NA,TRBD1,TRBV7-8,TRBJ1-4,TGTGCCAGCAGCCACGTCCCGGGACAGGGGGAGGTTGGAGAAAAACTGTTTTTT,CASSHVPGQGEVGEKLFF
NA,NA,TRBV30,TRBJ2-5,TGTGCCTGGAGTGTTTCGGAGAAGGAGACCCAGTACTTC,CAWSVSEKETQYF
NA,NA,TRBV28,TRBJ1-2,TGTGCCAGCAGTTTTCAGTATGGCTACACCTTC,CASSFQYGYTF
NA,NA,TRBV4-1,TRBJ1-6,TGCGCCAGCAGCCAAGGCGACAGGTTAGATTCACCCCTCCACTTT,CASSQGDRLDSPLHF
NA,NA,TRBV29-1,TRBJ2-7,TGCAGCGTCGCCGGGACTTCGAGCTCCTACGAGCAGTACTTC,CSVAGTSSSYEQYF
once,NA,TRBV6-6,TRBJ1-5,TGTGCCAGCAGGTACTTGGGGGCCGACAGCAATCAGCCCCAGCATTTT,CASRYLGADSNQPQHF
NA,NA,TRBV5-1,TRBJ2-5,TGCGCCAGCAGCCAAACCACAGGGCCGGTAGAGACCCAGTACTTC,CASSQTTGPVETQYF
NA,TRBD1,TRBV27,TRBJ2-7,TGTGCCAGCAGTTTAAGTTGGGACAGGATCACCTACGAGCAGTACTTC,CASSLSWDRITYEQYF
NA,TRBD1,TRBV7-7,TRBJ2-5,TGTGCCAGCAGCTTGACAGGGGGCGTAGAGACCCAGTACTTC,CASSLTGGVETQYF
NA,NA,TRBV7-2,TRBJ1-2,TGTGCCAGCCAGGGGTGGCAGAATAACTATGGCTACACCTTC,CASQGWQNNYGYTF
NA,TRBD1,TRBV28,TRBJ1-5,TGTGCCAGCAGTCCCCTCGGCGGGACAGGCAATCAGCCCCAGCATTTT,CASSPLGGTGNQPQHF
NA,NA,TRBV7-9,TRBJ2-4,TGTGCCAGCAGCTTATTAGCGACTGGCATTCAGTACTTC,CASSLLATGIQYF
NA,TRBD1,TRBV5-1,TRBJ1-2,TGCGCCAGCAGCGGACAGGGGGCTAACTATGGCTACACCTTC,CASSGQGANYGYTF
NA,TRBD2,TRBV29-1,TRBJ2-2,TGCAGCGTTGTTATAGCGGGGGGGCCGCGGACCGGGGAGCTGTTTTTT,CSVVIAGGPRTGELFF
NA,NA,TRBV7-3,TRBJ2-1,TGTGCCAGCAGCTTAACCGGGGGCAATGAGCAGTTCTTC,CASSLTGGNEQFF
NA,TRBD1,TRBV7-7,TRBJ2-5,TGTGCCAGCAGCTTAGGTCAGGGGGACGTCGAGACCCAGTACTTC,CASSLGQGDVETQYF
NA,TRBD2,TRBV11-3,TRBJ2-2,TGTGCCAGCAGCTCGGGACTAGCGGGCGGGGAGCTGTTTTTT,CASSSGLAGGELFF
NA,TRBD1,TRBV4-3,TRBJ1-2,TGCGCCAGCAGCCAAGACTCCGGGACAGGGGTCTATGGCTACACCTTC,CASSQDSGTGVYGYTF
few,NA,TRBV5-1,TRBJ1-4,TGCGCCAGCAGCCCGGGGGGAACTAATGAAAAACTGTTTTTT,CASSPGGTNEKLFF
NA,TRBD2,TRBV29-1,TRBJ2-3,TGCAGCGTTGTTGCGGGAGCGGGATCCACAGATACGCAGTATTTT,CSVVAGAGSTDTQYF
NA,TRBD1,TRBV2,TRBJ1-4,TGTGCCAGCAGGAGATACAGGGGTGCTAATGAAAAACTGTTTTTT,CASRRYRGANEKLFF
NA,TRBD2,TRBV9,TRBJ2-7,TGTGCCAGCAGCGTAGGGGTTAGCGGGGCGCCCTACGAGCAGTACTTC,CASSVGVSGAPYEQYF
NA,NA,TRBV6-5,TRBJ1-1,TGTGCCAGCAGCCGCGAGGGGGGGGCCACTGAAGCTTTCTTT,CASSREGGATEAFF
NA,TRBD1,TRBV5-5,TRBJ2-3,TGTGCCAGCAGCGGGACAGGGGGTACAGATACGCAGTATTTT,CASSGTGGTDTQYF
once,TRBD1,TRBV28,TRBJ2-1,TGTGCCAGCAGTTTAGGAGGTGGACAGGGGAGCTACAATGAGCAGTTCTTC,CASSLGGGQGSYNEQFF
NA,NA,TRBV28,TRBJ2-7,TGTGCCAGCAGCCCAACCGGGACTGCCCCCTACGAGCAGTACTTC,CASSPTGTAPYEQYF
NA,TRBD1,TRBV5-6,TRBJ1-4,TGTGCCAGCAGCCCGCGGGACAGGGGCGAAAAACTGTTTTTT,CASSPRDRGEKLFF
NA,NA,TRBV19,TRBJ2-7,TGTGCCACCTCTGTGAGGTCGGCGTACGAGCAGTACTTC,CATSVRSAYEQYF
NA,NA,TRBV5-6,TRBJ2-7,TGTGCCAGCAGCTTGGCGGGGGGCGTTGTGTACGAGCAGTACTTC,CASSLAGGVVYEQYF
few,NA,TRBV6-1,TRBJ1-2,TGTGCCAGCAGTGACTTGCGACTGGCGGGGGGCTACACCTTC,CASSDLRLAGGYTF
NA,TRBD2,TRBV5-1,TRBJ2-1,TGCGCCAGCAGCACGGGACTAGTAGTAGGTGTTGGGACCTACAATGAGCAGTTCTTC,CASSTGLVVGVGTYNEQFF
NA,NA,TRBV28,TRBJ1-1,TGTGCCAGCAGAAAAGGGGGGGGGAACACTGAAGCTTTCTTT,CASRKGGGNTEAFF
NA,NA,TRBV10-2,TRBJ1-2,TGCGCCGCTGACGGAGACGGGGACTATGGCTACACCTTC,CAADGDGDYGYTF
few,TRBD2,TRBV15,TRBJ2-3,TGTGCCACCAGCAGGGGGACTAGCGGGGCGGAAGATACGCAGTATTTT,CATSRGTSGAEDTQYF
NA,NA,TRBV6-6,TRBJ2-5,TGTGCCAGCAGTGGGAGAAAAGAGACCCAGTACTTC,CASSGRKETQYF
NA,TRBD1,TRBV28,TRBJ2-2,TGTGCCAGCAGACGGGGACAGATCACCGGGGAGCTGTTTTTT,CASRRGQITGELFF
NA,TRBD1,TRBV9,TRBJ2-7,TGTGCCAGCAGCGTCAGAGATTCCGGGACAGGCTCCCCGTGGGATTACGAGCAGTACTTC,CASSVRDSGTGSPWDYEQYF
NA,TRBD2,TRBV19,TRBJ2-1,TGTGCCAGTAGTACCCAGACTAGCGGGTTCGGGAATGAGCAGTTCTTC,CASSTQTSGFGNEQFF
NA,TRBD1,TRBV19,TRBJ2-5,TGTGCCAGTAGTATAGGAGACGAGGGGGCAAGGGAGACCCAGTACTTC,CASSIGDEGARETQYF
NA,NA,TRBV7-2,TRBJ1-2,TGTGCCAGCCGAAGCTCAGGGGCTCCTAACTATGGCTACACCTTC,CASRSSGAPNYGYTF
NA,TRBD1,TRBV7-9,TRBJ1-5,TGTGCCAGCAGCTCGTCCGGGACAGGGTTCAATCAGCCCCAGCATTTT,CASSSSGTGFNQPQHF
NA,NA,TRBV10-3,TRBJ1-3,TGTGCCATCACTCAGGGATCTGGAAACACCATATATTTT,CAITQGSGNTIYF